This T cell receptor beta chain is drawn from a study of T cells after yellow fever vaccination. The J segment lost 0 bases and the V segment lost 4 bases, leaving 10 bases of the junction unmatched. The CDR3 has 18 residues. Germline loops: CDR1 LGHNA, CDR2 YSLEER. This clonotype was detected a few times. Its cognate antigen is unknown. Template switching by 5'RACE produced TCR cDNA, adding a universal primer site and UMIs. One entry per CDR3 protein, called by TCRdb with MiXCR from the 5' RACE reads. This sample carries 500,000 to 550,000 distinct CDR3 sequences, just over 20% of them seen once, and the ten largest clones take about 17%. Whole-study results and caveats: The appearance of a small share of clonotypes in both CD4 and CD8 compartments was observed.

This TCR came from a man between 18 and 35 years old who received the YFV17D yellow fever vaccine. The sample in question was PBMCs, obtained more than 20 days after the first yellow fever vaccination. The chain carries TRBV4-3 and TRBJ2-2; TRBD2 aligns across 8 bases. The CDR3 protein is CASSPKGLAGSNTGELFF. The CDR3 DNA follows: TGCGCCAGCAGCCCGAAGGGGCTAGCGGGCTCGAACACCGGGGAGCTGTTTTTT.